This T cell receptor beta chain was captured in a study of radiation and T cells in renal cell carcinoma. Turning to the study itself: Nephrectomy followed 15 Gy stereotactic body radiation by 4 weeks. Study-level findings and limits: Baseline intratumoral clonotype presence is unknown without pretreatment biopsies.

The data were produced by immunoSEQ multiplex PCR, yet TCRdb's version contains in-frame clones alone and is incomplete. The table includes about 130,000 clones, around 81% detected once. The time point: blood 2 weeks post-SBRT. Regarding treatment: 15 Gy SBRT to primary tumor, nephrectomy 4 weeks later. The tumor was a clear cell renal cell carcinoma. Of note for this clone: The antigen is unknown.

CDR1 is LGHNA and CDR2 is YSLEER in the germline V gene. V gave up 1 base and J gave up 6 bases, with 15 bases separating them. This CDR3 comprises 16 residues. The chain has TRBV4-3 and TRBJ2-2, with D perhaps matching TRBD1 (5 bases). Sequencing was performed on blood, taken from a patient whose treatment included radiotherapy and nephrectomy. The clonotype was recovered from a man over 45 with renal cell carcinoma. As DNA, the CDR3 is TGCGCCAGCAGCCAAGGAGTGACAGTATCGGCCGGGGAGCTGTTTTTT. Protein sequence: CASSQGVTVSAGELFF.